This T cell receptor beta chain was recorded in a study of blood T cell repertoires in COVID-19. Across the whole study: Recovered participants had two consecutive negative NP/OP PCR tests, healthcare professional clearance, or symptom resolution. From T cells, B-cell-depleted T cells, or PBMCs came the material, which was cDNA or gDNA. Samples representing acute and convalescent COVID-19 were sourced from the United States, Italy and Spain.

Original analysis: Reference gene primer amplification gave estimated nucleated cell counts. Sequencing was performed with immunoSEQ multiplex PCR; in TCRdb, only in-frame clones are kept and a portion is missing. The V and J calls and the clone size are those of that table, but D and trimming were determined from the DNA. Altogether roughly 230,000 clones are present, around nine tenths being singletons, with the ten largest covering 5.5% to 8.5%. The germline CDR1 and CDR2 sequences are SGHTA and FQGTGA. The CDR3 covers 14 residues. V lost 5 bases to trimming and J lost 8 bases; unmatched junction nucleotides: 7.

The receptor was isolated from a man aged 25-40 years in a cohort exposed to, infected with or recovered from COVID-19 (not recorded which). The chain has TRBV7-3 and TRBJ2-1; TRBD1 matches at 9 bases. The sequenced sample was PBMCs or T cells enriched from blood (not recorded which). In DNA, the CDR3 is TGTGCCAGCAGCCAGGACAGGGGAGGGTATGAGCAGTTCTTC. Its translation is CASSQDRGGYEQFF.